The present entry profiles one T cell receptor beta chain with its context. TCRdb's table, derived via immunoSEQ multiplex PCR, lists solely in-frame clones and lacks some. The repertoire holds around 40,000 clones, with around 80% as singletons. The sample comes from a study of PD-1 blockade in classical Hodgkin lymphoma. CDR1 and CDR2 from the germline V gene are SQVTM and ANQGSEA. This CDR3 spans 13 amino acids. V was clipped by 3 bases and J by 4 bases; unmatched bases: 5. Brentuximab vedotin exposure varied among the patients, all of whom had relapsed after autologous stem cell transplantation. This clonotype was obtained from a human donor with classical Hodgkin lymphoma. The genes are TRBV29-1 and TRBJ1-1; TRBD1 matches at 7 bases. The sample consisted of peripheral blood mononuclear cells (PBMCs), taken at baseline. The CDR3 loop is CSVDGQGGTEAFF. The CDR3 region has the DNA TGCAGCGTTGACGGCCAGGGGGGCACTGAAGCTTTCTTT.